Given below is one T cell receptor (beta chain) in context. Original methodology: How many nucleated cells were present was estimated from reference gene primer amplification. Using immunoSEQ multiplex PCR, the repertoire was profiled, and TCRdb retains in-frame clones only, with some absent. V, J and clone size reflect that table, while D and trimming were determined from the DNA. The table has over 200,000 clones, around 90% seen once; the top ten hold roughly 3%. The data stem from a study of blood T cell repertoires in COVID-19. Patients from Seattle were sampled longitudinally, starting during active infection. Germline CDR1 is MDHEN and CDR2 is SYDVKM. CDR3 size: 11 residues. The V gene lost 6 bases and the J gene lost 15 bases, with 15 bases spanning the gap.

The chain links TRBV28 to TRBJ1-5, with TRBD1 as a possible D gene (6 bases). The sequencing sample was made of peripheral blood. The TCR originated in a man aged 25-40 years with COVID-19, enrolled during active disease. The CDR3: CASRFTGTLHF. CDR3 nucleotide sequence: TGTGCCAGCAGATTCACCGGGACACTGCATTTT.